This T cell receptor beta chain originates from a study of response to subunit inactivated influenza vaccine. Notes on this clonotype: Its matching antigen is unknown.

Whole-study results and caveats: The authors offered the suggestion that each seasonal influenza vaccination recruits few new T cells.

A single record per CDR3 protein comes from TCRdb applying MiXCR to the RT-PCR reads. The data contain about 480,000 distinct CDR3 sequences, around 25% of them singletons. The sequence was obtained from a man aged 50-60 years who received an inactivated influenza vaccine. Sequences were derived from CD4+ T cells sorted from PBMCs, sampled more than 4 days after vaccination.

The CDR3 coding sequence is TGTGCCAGCAGCCGGGGGCAGGGACAAAGCTACGAGCAGTACTTC. Translated: CASSRGQGQSYEQYF. The V call is TRBV4-2, the J call TRBJ2-7, with D possibly matching TRBD1 (6 bases). CDR1 is LGHNA and CDR2 is YNFKEQ in the germline V gene. V was cut by 4 bases and J by 3 bases, with 16 bases left in between. The CDR3 totals 15 residues.